One sample yielded the 19 T cell receptor beta chains listed below, sequenced in a study of Ad26.COV2.S vaccination and SARS-CoV-2 variants. This table comes from immunoSEQ multiplex PCR, and its TCRdb copy is limited to in-frame clones, with some not included. The sample lists fewer than 500,000 clones, roughly 87% occurring once. Noted treatment: roughly 19 received Ad26.COV2.S at low or high dose, single or two shots; several received placebo; per-sample allocation not given. The study sampled participants on day 63 after the first vaccine or placebo injection. The material sequenced was peripheral blood, taken in a trial of Ad26.COV2.S vaccine versus placebo. Receptors were obtained from a person aged 18-65 years who received the Ad26.COV2.S COVID-19 vaccine or a placebo.

The genes are TRBV11-2 and TRBJ2-7, with 10 bases lining up with TRBD2. The CDR3 extends over 16 amino acids. Germline CDR1 and CDR2: SGHAT and FQNNGV. V lost 5 bases to trimming and J lost 2 bases; unmatched junction nucleotides: 9. The CDR3 region has the DNA TGTGCCAGCAGCATATTAGCGGGAGGCTCTCCCTACGAGCAGTACTTC. Residues: CASSILAGGSPYEQYF.

The chain carries TRBV9 and TRBJ2-1, with 7 bases fitting TRBD1. The CDR3 has 15 residues. V was clipped by 4 bases and J by 6 bases; unmatched bases: 10. Germline-derived CDR1 and CDR2 are SGDLS and YYNGEE. CDR3 in amino acids: CASSLTGVSFNEQFF. CDR3 bases: TGTGCCAGCAGCCTTACAGGGGTTTCTTTCAATGAGCAGTTCTTC.

The chain couples TRBV9 to TRBJ2-5, with 7 positions matching TRBD1. Trimming took 4 bases from V and 2 from J; bases not matched to a gene: 8. This CDR3 is 15 amino acids long. The germline CDR1 and CDR2 sequences are SGDLS and YYNGEE. CDR3 loop: CASSLAGTVQETQYF. The CDR3, as DNA: TGTGCCAGCAGCCTAGCCGGGACAGTGCAAGAGACCCAGTACTTC.

This chain links TRBV27 with TRBJ2-7; maybe TRBD1 (6 bases). The length of the CDR3 is 13 residues. Trimming took off 6 bases at V and 6 bases at J, with 15 bases between the two ends. Germline values: CDR1 MNHEY, CDR2 SMNVEV (reference sequence). The CDR3 here is CASSPDTGFEQYF. CDR3 sequence (DNA): TGTGCCAGCAGCCCCGACACAGGGTTCGAGCAGTACTTC.

V is TRBV19 and J is TRBJ1-2; TRBD1 agrees at 7 bases. The CDR3 totals 14 residues. The J segment lost 3 bases and the V segment lost 7 bases, leaving 8 bases of the junction unmatched. Germline values: CDR1 LNHDA, CDR2 SQIVND (reference sequence). CDR3 in amino acids: CASNRGQGDYGYTF. The CDR3 DNA sequence: TGTGCCAGTAACAGGGGACAAGGTGACTATGGCTACACCTTC.

CDR3: CASSNDGPSSREQYF. CDR3 bases: TGTGCCAGCAGTAACGACGGGCCCTCCTCGCGCGAGCAGTACTTC. The chain employs TRBV6-5 and TRBJ2-7; D unclear. V gave up 5 bases and J gave up 6 bases, with 20 bases separating them. Germline V gene lookup returns CDR1 MNHEY and CDR2 SVGAGI. This CDR3 has 15 residues.

The rearrangement joins TRBV5-1 to TRBJ2-5, with 13 bases identical to TRBD2. The J segment lost 5 bases and the V segment lost 4 bases, leaving 8 bases of the junction unmatched. The germline CDR1 and CDR2 sequences are SGHRS and YFSETQ. CDR3 length: 16 residues. As DNA, the CDR3 is TGCGCCAGCAGCCTCCGGACTAGCGGGAGTCGCGAGACCCAGTACTTC. Its translation is CASSLRTSGSRETQYF.

This clone appeared a single time. The V call is TRBV5-5, the J call TRBJ2-4; no firm D call. This CDR3 is built from 16 residues. With 0 bases removed from V and 1 base from J, the gap between germline ends came to 11 bases. Germline values: CDR1 SGHKS, CDR2 YYEKEE (reference sequence). CDR3 residues: CASSLVAARAKNIQYF. The CDR3 region has the DNA TGTGCCAGCAGCTTGGTGGCAGCTCGGGCCAAAAACATTCAGTACTTC.

The gene calls are TRBV23-1 and TRBJ2-5; tentatively, D is TRBD2 (5 bases). TRBV23-1 is noted as an ORF with a role that remains uncertain. This CDR3 is 15 amino acids long. Between the trimmed V and J ends, which lost 0 bases and 4 bases, there was a span of 12 bases. CDR3 sequence reads: CASSQSCRRRETQYF. For the CDR3, the DNA is TGCGCCAGCAGTCAATCTTGCAGGAGGAGAGAGACCCAGTACTTC.

This clone was seen only once. The chain links TRBV5-6 to TRBJ1-2, with 10 bases identical to TRBD1. CDR1 is SGHDT, CDR2 YYEEEE, per germline. V dropped 3 bases and J dropped 3; count of bases not matched to a gene: 5. CDR3 length equals 15 residues. CDR3 DNA sequence: TGTGCCAGCAGCTCACCGGGACAGGGGTACTATGGCTACACCTTC. Its protein is CASSSPGQGYYGYTF.

V and J are TRBV3-1 (or the pseudogene TRBV3-2) and TRBJ2-7, with unresolved D. Trimming took off 0 bases at V and 6 bases at J, with 12 bases between the two ends. This CDR3 region has 14 residues. Germline V gives CDR1 LGHDT, CDR2 YNNKEL (reference sequence). The CDR3 nucleotides are TGTGCCAGCAGCCAAGACCAGTGGGGTCGCGAGCAGTACTTC. This gives the protein CASSQDQWGREQYF.

The chain couples TRBV28 to TRBJ2-1; tentatively, D is TRBD2 (5 bases). V was clipped by 1 base and J by 13 bases, with 26 bases between them. Germline V lookup: CDR1 MDHEN, CDR2 SYDVKM. The CDR3 sequence is 17 residues long. The CDR3 DNA is TGTGCCAGCAGTTTATCACTAGAGAGCGATACTGGAGTCGACCAGTTCTTC. Amino acids: CASSLSLESDTGVDQFF. Drawing the rest from reference TRBV28 and TRBJ2-1, the complete variable domain is DVKVTQSSRYLVKRTGEKVFLECVQDMDHENMFWYRQDPGLGLRLIYFSYDVKMKEKGDIPEGYSVSREKKERFSLILESASTNQTSMYLCASSLSLESDTGVDQFFGPGTRLTVL.

The chain has TRBV7-2 and TRBJ2-3; TRBD2 agrees at 7 bases. J lost 2 bases, V lost 0 bases, and 8 bases had no gene match. The CDR3 length is 17 residues. Germline CDR1 is SGHTA and CDR2 is FQGNSA. CDR3 in DNA: TGTGCCAGCAGCTTAGCTCCGGCTAGCGGATTCACAGATACGCAGTATTTT. Translated, it gives CASSLAPASGFTDTQYF.

V usage is TRBV18 and J usage is TRBJ2-2; 8 bases agree with TRBD1. The CDR3 runs 16 residues. J lost 6 bases, V lost 0 bases, and 6 bases had no gene match. CDR1 and CDR2 from the germline V gene are KGHSH and LQKENI. The CDR3 is CASSPPGQGLAGELFF. As DNA, the CDR3 is TGTGCCAGCTCACCACCTGGACAGGGTCTCGCCGGGGAGCTGTTTTTT.

This clone turned up a few times. The J gene is TRBJ2-5, the V gene TRBV27; D remains unclear. V was trimmed by 0 bases and J by 3 bases, leaving 5 bases between them. In germline, CDR1 is MNHEY, CDR2 SMNVEV (reference sequence). This CDR3 has 13 amino acids. The CDR3 reads CASSLSPEETQYF. CDR3 DNA sequence: TGTGCCAGCAGTTTATCACCAGAAGAGACCCAGTACTTC.

The chain links TRBV18 to TRBJ1-3; 7 bases agree with TRBD1. Germline V gene lookup returns CDR1 KGHSH and CDR2 LQKENI. J gave up 0 bases and V 4 bases, and 6 bases lay outside the gene matches. This CDR3 is 16 amino acids long. The CDR3, as DNA: TGTGCCAGCTCACGGGACAGCCAGAGCTCTGGAAACACCATATATTTT. It is translated as CASSRDSQSSGNTIYF.

This chain links TRBV28 with TRBJ1-4, with D tentatively TRBD1 (5 bases). Trimming pared 9 bases from V and 8 bases from J, leaving 16 bases between. CDR1 is MDHEN and CDR2 is SYDVKM in the germline V gene. The length of the CDR3 is 13 residues. The CDR3 protein is CASQGYEGEKLFF. The CDR3 DNA sequence: TGTGCCAGTCAGGGTTACGAAGGGGAAAAACTGTTTTTT. The entire variable domain, with the rest obtained from reference TRBV28 and TRBJ1-4, is as follows: DVKVTQSSRYLVKRTGEKVFLECVQDMDHENMFWYRQDPGLGLRLIYFSYDVKMKEKGDIPEGYSVSREKKERFSLILESASTNQTSMYLCASQGYEGEKLFFGSGTQLSVL.

On this clone: This same CDR3 is encoded by further DNA sequences in the sample. The chain couples TRBV6-5 to TRBJ2-1; TRBD1 matches 10 bases. After removal of 6 bases from V and 6 bases from J, the junction contained 5 bases not matched to a gene. Germline V lookup: CDR1 MNHEY, CDR2 SVGAGI. This CDR3 has 14 amino acids. CDR3 residues: CASRPDRGLNEQFF. The CDR3 DNA reads TGTGCCAGCAGACCCGACAGGGGGCTCAATGAGCAGTTCTTC.

The count of this clone is one. The gene calls are TRBV14 and TRBJ2-7; TRBD2 agrees at 8 bases. V dropped 3 bases and J dropped 4; count of bases not matched to a gene: 11. The CDR3 has 16 amino acids. Germline V gives CDR1 SGHDN, CDR2 FVKESK. CDR3 DNA sequence: TGTGCCAGCAGCCACCTGACTGTGGCGGGAGGTTACGAGCAGTACTTC. As protein: CASSHLTVAGGYEQYF.